A single sample gave rise to the 16 T cell receptor beta chains below, sequenced in a study of control samples from healthy donors and cancer patients. TCRdb's table, derived via immunoSEQ multiplex PCR, lists solely in-frame clones and lacks some. In the table there are about 64,000 clones, 92% of which are singletons. Sequencing used PBMCs. These receptor sequences come from a man aged 40-50 years with colorectal cancer.

The rearrangement links TRBV5-1 to TRBJ2-2; TRBD1 matches 7 bases. The CDR3 runs to 13 residues. Per germline, CDR1 SGHRS and CDR2 YFSETQ. Losses at the gene ends were 3 bases for V and 5 bases for J; bases not matched to a gene: 1. This CDR3 is CASSSRGTGELFF. The CDR3 nucleotides read TGCGCCAGCAGCTCCAGGGGGACCGGGGAGCTGTTTTTT.

This chain joins TRBV18 and TRBJ1-1; D ambiguous. There are 15 residues in the CDR3. Trimming removed 0 bases at V and 1 base at J, with 9 bases between. The germline V gene encodes CDR1 KGHSH and CDR2 LQKENI. The CDR3 DNA sequence: TGTGCCAGCTCACCACCCGGACTGACGAACACTGAAGCTTTCTTT. Encoded protein: CASSPPGLTNTEAFF.

CDR3 DNA sequence: TGTGCCACCAGACCGGGACAGGTCGCCACTGAAGCTTTCTTT. Amino acid sequence: CATRPGQVATEAFF. The V call is TRBV27, the J call TRBJ1-1, with 8 bases aligning to TRBD1. The CDR3 extends over 14 amino acids. V shed 10 bases and J 4 bases; nucleotides not matched to a gene: 11. The germline gives CDR1 MNHEY, CDR2 SMNVEV (reference sequence).

The CDR3 DNA is TGTGCCAGCATGAGAGGAAACACCATATATTTT. It codes for CASMRGNTIYF. The chain employs TRBV6-6 and TRBJ1-3, with D hard to call. Germline V CDR1 and CDR2: MNHNY, SVGAGI (reference sequence). V dropped 7 bases and J dropped 4 bases, with 5 bases sitting between them. The CDR3 runs 11 residues.

The V call is TRBV13, the J call TRBJ2-7; 9 positions agree with TRBD1. Germline trimming cut 6 bases from V and 6 bases from J; bases unmatched to any gene: 6. The CDR3 loop spans 13 amino acids. Germline values: CDR1 PRHDT, CDR2 FYEKMQ (reference sequence). CDR3 region: CASRERTGVEQYF. CDR3 sequence (DNA): TGTGCCAGCAGGGAAAGGACAGGGGTCGAGCAGTACTTC. The full variable domain, in which reference TRBV13 and TRBJ2-7 provide the parts outside the CDR3, is AAGVIQSPRHLIKEKRETATLKCYPIPRHDTVYWYQQGPGQDPQFLISFYEKMQSDKGSIPDRFSAQQFSDYHSELNMSSLELGDSALYFCASRERTGVEQYFGPGTRLTVT.

This chain links TRBV9 with TRBJ2-7; maybe TRBD1 (6 bases). V was trimmed by 3 bases and J by 6 bases, leaving 22 bases between them. Germline CDR1 SGDLS, CDR2 YYNGEE. The CDR3 extends over 16 amino acids. The CDR3, as DNA: TGTGCCAGCAGCGCCCGGGACACCCTGACTCCCTCCGAGCAGTACTTC. It codes for CASSARDTLTPSEQYF.

This chain links TRBV7-3 with TRBJ2-2; D unclear. The CDR3 consists of 14 residues. CDR1 and CDR2 from the germline V gene are SGHTA and FQGTGA. V lost 5 bases and J lost 2, with 9 bases in between. CDR3 residues: CASSHTANTGELFF. The CDR3 bases are TGTGCCAGCAGCCACACAGCAAACACCGGGGAGCTGTTTTTT. Full variable domain (missing parts from reference TRBV7-3 and TRBJ2-2): GAGVSQTPSNKVTEKGKYVELRCDPISGHTALYWYRQSLGQGPEFLIYFQGTGAADDSGLPNDRFFAVRPEGSVSTLKIQRTERGDSAVYLCASSHTANTGELFFGEGSRLTVL.

This clone was observed a few times. J is TRBJ1-1 and V is TRBV7-2; 12 bases align to TRBD1. V shed 1 base and J 0 bases; nucleotides not matched to a gene: 6. Germline CDR1 reads SGHTA; CDR2 reads FQGNSA. The CDR3 loop spans 18 amino acids. Written as DNA, the CDR3 is TGTGCCAGCAGCTTAGACGGGACAGGGGGCGCGATGAACACTGAAGCTTTCTTT. It translates to CASSLDGTGGAMNTEAFF.

The rearrangement joins TRBV12-3 or TRBV12-4 to TRBJ1-2; D is uncertain. The CDR3 is 13 residues long. V was pared by 10 bases and J by 5 bases, with 17 bases between. The CDR3 loop is CATQTFTSYGYTF. The CDR3 region has the DNA TGTGCCACCCAAACCTTCACCTCTTATGGCTACACCTTC.

The V call is TRBV10-1, the J call TRBJ2-7; no clear D gene. The CDR3 consists of 9 residues. Per germline, CDR1 WNHNN and CDR2 SYGVQD (reference sequence). CDR3 sequence (DNA): TGCGCAGGGATTGGCGAGCAGTACTTC. This codes for CAGIGEQYF.

The chain couples TRBV7-3 to TRBJ2-6; tentative D call: TRBD1 (5 bases). Looked up from germline, CDR1 is SGHTA and CDR2 is FQGTGA. The CDR3 runs 15 residues. Trimming pared 5 bases from V and 3 bases from J, leaving 11 bases between. For the CDR3, the DNA is TGTGCCAGCAGCACACCAGGGTTTGGGGCCAACGTCCTGACTTTC. Its protein product is CASSTPGFGANVLTF.

The CDR3 spells CASSYAGMGKETQYF. In DNA, the CDR3 is TGTGCCAGCAGTTACGCAGGGATGGGAAAAGAGACCCAGTACTTC. J is TRBJ2-5 and V is TRBV6-5, with D possibly TRBD1 on 5 matching bases. Per the germline V gene, CDR1 is MNHEY and CDR2 is SVGAGI. The germline V and J ends were trimmed by 2 bases and 3 bases, with 13 bases remaining between them. This CDR3 comprises 15 residues.

The chain recombines TRBV7-9 with TRBJ1-6, with D perhaps matching TRBD1 (5 bases). Germline V gives CDR1 SEHNR, CDR2 FQNEAQ (reference sequence). The CDR3 covers 13 residues. Trimming pared 5 bases from V and 8 bases from J, leaving 10 bases between. The CDR3 spells CASSLRADSPLHF. The CDR3 bases are TGTGCCAGCAGCCTCAGGGCTGATTCACCCCTCCACTTT.

The gene calls are TRBV29-1 and TRBJ1-2; possible D gene TRBD1, 6 bases. Germline CDR1 is SQVTM and CDR2 is ANQGSEA. V gave up 6 bases and J gave up 3 bases, with 14 bases separating them. The CDR3 contains 13 residues. The CDR3 protein is CSVGTGTYYGYTF. Written as DNA, the CDR3 is TGCAGCGTCGGCACTGGGACATACTATGGCTACACCTTC.

Points on this clone: Different DNA sequences within this sample yield the same CDR3. The CDR3 is CASSLAGDTQYF. The DNA of the CDR3 is TGTGCCAGCAGTTTAGCGGGGGATACGCAGTATTTT. The chain recombines TRBV12-3 or TRBV12-4 with TRBJ2-3; D unclear. Trimming took 0 bases from V and 6 from J, leaving 4 bases between them. The CDR3 loop spans 12 amino acids.

The rearrangement joins TRBV29-1 to TRBJ2-3, with TRBD1 identical over 10 bases. The germline CDR1 and CDR2 sequences are SQVTM and ANQGSEA. The CDR3 is made up of 15 amino acids. Trimming at V came to 6 bases and at J to 5 bases, leaving 11 bases not matched to a gene. The CDR3 sequence: CSVGPGQGILDTQYF. The CDR3 DNA sequence: TGCAGCGTGGGACCGGGACAGGGGATTTTAGATACGCAGTATTTT.